A selection of T cell receptor beta chains follows, all from one sample in a study of T cell responses to AZD1222 COVID-19 vaccine. Some clones are missing from TCRdb's copy, which holds only in-frame ones; the method was immunoSEQ multiplex PCR. The data contain roughly 150,000 clones, roughly nine tenths of them seen just once; the ten biggest clones take up around 1.2%. The material sequenced was peripheral blood, taken 28 days after the second AZD1222 dose. These TCRs come from an adult who received the AZD1222 COVID-19 vaccine. Both conserved end residues are trimmed from each CDR3. Clone sizes are given selectively: once, few, many, or a class where the clone is expanded.

abundance: NA
v_gene: TRBV29-1
j_gene: TRBJ2-3
CDR3aa: SVSPTSTDTQY

abundance: once
v_gene: TRBV27
j_gene: TRBJ1-5
CDR3aa: ASSKAGTHDKPQH

abundance: NA
v_gene: TRBV12-3/TRBV12-4
j_gene: TRBJ2-5
CDR3aa: ASSLRETQY

abundance: NA
v_gene: TRBV19
j_gene: TRBJ1-6
CDR3aa: ASDRDGNSPLH

abundance: few
v_gene: TRBV3-1/TRBV3-2
j_gene: TRBJ1-1
CDR3aa: ASSHPAGVKREAF

abundance: once
v_gene: TRBV5-4
j_gene: TRBJ1-2
CDR3aa: ASSLVGREGYGYT

abundance: NA
v_gene: TRBV18
j_gene: TRBJ2-5
CDR3aa: ASSLNSGAQETQY

abundance: NA
v_gene: TRBV19
j_gene: TRBJ1-2
CDR3aa: ASSIGVTNYGYT

abundance: few
v_gene: TRBV19
j_gene: TRBJ1-6
CDR3aa: ASSIRNSPLH

abundance: NA
v_gene: TRBV28
j_gene: TRBJ2-7
CDR3aa: ASSLFSAESSYEQY

abundance: once
v_gene: TRBV5-4
j_gene: TRBJ2-2
CDR3aa: ASSGTRSGELF

abundance: NA
v_gene: TRBV5-1
j_gene: TRBJ2-5
CDR3aa: ASSLATSGRAQETQY

abundance: few
v_gene: TRBV19
j_gene: TRBJ1-3
CDR3aa: ASSLRDRGASGNTIY

abundance: NA
v_gene: TRBV18
j_gene: TRBJ2-3
CDR3aa: ASSPPGWGGTDTQY

abundance: NA
v_gene: TRBV27
j_gene: TRBJ2-1
CDR3aa: ASASGLAGGVPYNEQF

abundance: NA
v_gene: TRBV5-4
j_gene: TRBJ1-4
CDR3aa: ASSLGTGSEKLF

abundance: NA
v_gene: TRBV5-1
j_gene: TRBJ1-2
CDR3aa: ASSPDGRVYPHYGYT

abundance: NA
v_gene: TRBV2
j_gene: TRBJ1-5
CDR3aa: ASRGRAGQGNSNQPQH

abundance: NA
v_gene: TRBV7-7
j_gene: TRBJ2-7
CDR3aa: ASSPQPSGLPGEQY

abundance: few
v_gene: TRBV5-1
j_gene: TRBJ1-5
CDR3aa: ASSLSGETQPQH

abundance: once
v_gene: TRBV6-5
j_gene: TRBJ1-2
CDR3aa: ASSPSETYGYT

abundance: NA
v_gene: TRBV7-2
j_gene: TRBJ2-1
CDR3aa: ASSPGGLGSYNEQF

abundance: once
v_gene: TRBV2
j_gene: TRBJ1-4
CDR3aa: AIQGARVNEKLF

abundance: NA
v_gene: TRBV19
j_gene: TRBJ2-1
CDR3aa: ASSLDRVRPNEQF

abundance: NA
v_gene: TRBV27
j_gene: TRBJ1-2
CDR3aa: ASSSRRANYGYT

abundance: NA
v_gene: TRBV7-9
j_gene: TRBJ2-5
CDR3aa: ASSPQRVTNAKETQY

abundance: once
v_gene: TRBV9
j_gene: TRBJ2-3
CDR3aa: ASSVVGLAGTRTDTQY

abundance: NA
v_gene: TRBV4-2
j_gene: TRBJ2-7
CDR3aa: ASSQAGGSYEQY

abundance: NA
v_gene: TRBV7-3
j_gene: TRBJ2-5
CDR3aa: ASSKNRGAQETQY

abundance: NA
v_gene: TRBV7-9
j_gene: TRBJ1-2
CDR3aa: ASSSDLRDVRGYT

abundance: NA
v_gene: TRBV19
j_gene: TRBJ1-5
CDR3aa: ASRGRDQPQH

abundance: few
v_gene: TRBV7-9
j_gene: TRBJ1-2
CDR3aa: ASSLGLTANIYGYT

abundance: NA
v_gene: TRBV11-3
j_gene: TRBJ2-1
CDR3aa: ASSYGERNEQF

abundance: NA
v_gene: TRBV7-7
j_gene: TRBJ2-7
CDR3aa: ASSLSGTGGGEQY

abundance: NA
v_gene: TRBV15
j_gene: TRBJ1-4
CDR3aa: ATSRDYGQDEKLF

abundance: NA
v_gene: TRBV18
j_gene: TRBJ1-2
CDR3aa: ASSPGVGYGYT

abundance: NA
v_gene: TRBV6-1
j_gene: TRBJ2-5
CDR3aa: ASSEGIGQRQETQY

abundance: NA
v_gene: TRBV3-1/TRBV3-2
j_gene: TRBJ1-2
CDR3aa: ASSQNSEYYGYT

abundance: NA
v_gene: TRBV4-1
j_gene: TRBJ1-4
CDR3aa: ASSQVGGRDEKLF

abundance: NA
v_gene: TRBV10-3
j_gene: TRBJ1-2
CDR3aa: AISESPLQFLGGGYT

abundance: once
v_gene: TRBV4-3
j_gene: TRBJ1-4
CDR3aa: ASSQDPRGAATNEKLF

abundance: NA
v_gene: TRBV9
j_gene: TRBJ2-7
CDR3aa: ASSPETGMNIDEQY

abundance: NA
v_gene: TRBV28
j_gene: TRBJ2-5
CDR3aa: ASSRWGTGAGETQY

abundance: NA
v_gene: TRBV28
j_gene: TRBJ2-1
CDR3aa: ASSLPFLLVNEQF

abundance: NA
v_gene: TRBV28
j_gene: TRBJ2-7
CDR3aa: ASSLSPSGGTYEQY

abundance: few
v_gene: TRBV28
j_gene: TRBJ1-1
CDR3aa: ASSSERTGRNTEAF

abundance: once
v_gene: TRBV2
j_gene: TRBJ2-1
CDR3aa: ASSEGGSSYNEQF

abundance: NA
v_gene: TRBV27
j_gene: TRBJ1-5
CDR3aa: ASSLLGQPQH

abundance: NA
v_gene: TRBV13
j_gene: TRBJ1-1
CDR3aa: ASSYRDTKNTEAF

abundance: NA
v_gene: TRBV7-8
j_gene: TRBJ2-6
CDR3aa: ASSSPRDRVPSGANVLT

abundance: NA
v_gene: TRBV18
j_gene: TRBJ2-1
CDR3aa: ASSPGQWSVEQF

abundance: NA
v_gene: TRBV6-6
j_gene: TRBJ1-3
CDR3aa: ASSPQRNTIY

abundance: few
v_gene: TRBV5-1
j_gene: TRBJ2-7
CDR3aa: ASSLWQNAYEQY